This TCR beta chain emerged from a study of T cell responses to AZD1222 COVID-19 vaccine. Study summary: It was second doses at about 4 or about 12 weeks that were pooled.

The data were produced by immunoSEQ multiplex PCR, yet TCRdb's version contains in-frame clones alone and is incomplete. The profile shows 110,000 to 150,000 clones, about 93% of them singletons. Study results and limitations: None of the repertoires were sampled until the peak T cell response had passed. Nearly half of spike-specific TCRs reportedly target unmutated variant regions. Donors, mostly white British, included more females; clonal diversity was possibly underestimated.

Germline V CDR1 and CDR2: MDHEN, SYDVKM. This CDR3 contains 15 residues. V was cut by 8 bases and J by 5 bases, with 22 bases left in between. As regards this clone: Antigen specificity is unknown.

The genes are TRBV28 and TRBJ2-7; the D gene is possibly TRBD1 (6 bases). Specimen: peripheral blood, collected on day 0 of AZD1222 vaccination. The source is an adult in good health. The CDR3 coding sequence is TGTGCCAGCCCCCCCTTGAGGGGACACCTAAACGAGCAGTACTTC. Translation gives CASPPLRGHLNEQYF.